The clone carrying this T cell receptor beta chain was detected only a few times. The CDR3 is made up of 13 amino acids. Trimming stripped 1 base from V and 11 bases from J, with 15 bases between. Germline loops: CDR1 SGDLS, CDR2 YYNGEE. The data derive from a study of T-cell memory formation after mild COVID-19. Study information: TCR clusters were largely donor specific.

TCRdb reprocessed the 5' RACE reads with MiXCR, giving one entry per CDR3 protein. The table includes 400,000 to 450,000 distinct CDR3 sequences, roughly 18% detected once. This chain joins TRBV9 and TRBJ1-1; D gene unclear. This receptor was identified in a man aged 18 to 30 who had mild COVID-19 (a few samples of this study predate the infection). Cell type and time point are not known. Specimen: PBMCs or a T cell subset sorted from them (not recorded which). CDR3 nucleotide sequence: TGTGCCAGCAGCGTAAACCCCTCCTCCCGCGCTTTCTTT. The encoded protein is CASSVNPSSRAFF.